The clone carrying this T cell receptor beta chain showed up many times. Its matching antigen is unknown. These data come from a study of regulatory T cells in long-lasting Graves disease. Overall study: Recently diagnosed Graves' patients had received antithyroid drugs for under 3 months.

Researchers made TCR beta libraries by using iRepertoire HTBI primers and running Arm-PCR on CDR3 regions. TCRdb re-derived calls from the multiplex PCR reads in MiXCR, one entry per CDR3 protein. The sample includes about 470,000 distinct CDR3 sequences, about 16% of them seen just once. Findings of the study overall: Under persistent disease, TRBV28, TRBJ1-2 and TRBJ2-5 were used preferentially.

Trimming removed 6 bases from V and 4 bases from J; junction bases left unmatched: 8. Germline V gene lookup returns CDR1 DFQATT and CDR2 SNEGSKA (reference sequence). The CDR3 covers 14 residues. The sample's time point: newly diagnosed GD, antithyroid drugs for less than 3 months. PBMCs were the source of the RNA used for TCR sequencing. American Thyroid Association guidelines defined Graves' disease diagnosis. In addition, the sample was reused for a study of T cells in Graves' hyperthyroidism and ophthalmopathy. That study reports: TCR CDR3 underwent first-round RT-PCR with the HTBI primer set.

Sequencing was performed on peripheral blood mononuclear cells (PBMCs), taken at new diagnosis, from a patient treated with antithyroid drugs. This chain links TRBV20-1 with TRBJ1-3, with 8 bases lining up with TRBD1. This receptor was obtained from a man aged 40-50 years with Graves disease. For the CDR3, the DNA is TGCAGTGCCACCGACAGGGGTAGGGGAAACACCATATATTTT. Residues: CSATDRGRGNTIYF.